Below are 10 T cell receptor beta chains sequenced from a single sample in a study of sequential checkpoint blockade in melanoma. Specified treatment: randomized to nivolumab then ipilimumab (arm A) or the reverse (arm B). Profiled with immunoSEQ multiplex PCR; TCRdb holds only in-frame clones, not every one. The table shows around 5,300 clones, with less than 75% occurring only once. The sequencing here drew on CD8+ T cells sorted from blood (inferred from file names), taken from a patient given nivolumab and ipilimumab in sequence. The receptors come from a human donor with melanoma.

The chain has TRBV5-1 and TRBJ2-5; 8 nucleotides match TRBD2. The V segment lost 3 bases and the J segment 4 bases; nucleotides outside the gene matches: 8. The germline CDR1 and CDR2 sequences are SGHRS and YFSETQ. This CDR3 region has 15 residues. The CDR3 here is CASSSIGLAPETQYF. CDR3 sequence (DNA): TGCGCCAGCAGCTCTATAGGACTAGCCCCAGAGACCCAGTACTTC.

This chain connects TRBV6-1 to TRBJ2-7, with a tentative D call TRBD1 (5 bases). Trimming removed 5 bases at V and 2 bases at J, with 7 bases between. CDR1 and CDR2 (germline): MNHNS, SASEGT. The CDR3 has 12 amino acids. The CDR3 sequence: CASSRQPYEQYF. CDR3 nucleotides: TGTGCCAGCAGTCGACAGCCCTACGAGCAGTACTTC.

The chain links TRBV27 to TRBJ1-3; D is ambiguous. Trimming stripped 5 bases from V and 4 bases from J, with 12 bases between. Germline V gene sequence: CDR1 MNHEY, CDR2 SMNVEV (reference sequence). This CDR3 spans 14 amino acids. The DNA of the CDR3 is TGTGCCAGCAGTCCTTCAGGAGGGGGAAACACCATATATTTT. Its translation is CASSPSGGGNTIYF.

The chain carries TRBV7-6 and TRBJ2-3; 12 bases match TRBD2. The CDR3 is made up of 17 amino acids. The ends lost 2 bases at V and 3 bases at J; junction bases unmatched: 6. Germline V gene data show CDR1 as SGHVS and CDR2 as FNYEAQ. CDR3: CASSLYPSGGATDTQYF. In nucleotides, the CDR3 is TGTGCCAGCAGCTTATATCCTAGCGGGGGGGCAACAGATACGCAGTATTTT.

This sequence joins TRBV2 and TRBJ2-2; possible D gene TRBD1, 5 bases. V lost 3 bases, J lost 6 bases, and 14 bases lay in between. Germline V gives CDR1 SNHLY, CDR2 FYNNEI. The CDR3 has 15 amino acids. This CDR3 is CASSDGHSGAGELFF. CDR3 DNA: TGTGCCAGCAGTGATGGACACTCTGGGGCCGGGGAGCTGTTTTTT.

CDR3 amino acids: CASSFETGSGVKTDTQYF. For the CDR3, the DNA is TGTGCCAGCAGCTTCGAAACTGGTAGCGGGGTAAAGACAGATACGCAGTATTTT. The rearrangement links TRBV7-8 to TRBJ2-3; TRBD2 aligns across 8 bases. The CDR3 length is 18 residues. J gave up 3 bases and V 3 bases, and 14 bases lay outside the gene matches. Per the germline V gene, CDR1 is SGHVS and CDR2 is FQNEAQ.

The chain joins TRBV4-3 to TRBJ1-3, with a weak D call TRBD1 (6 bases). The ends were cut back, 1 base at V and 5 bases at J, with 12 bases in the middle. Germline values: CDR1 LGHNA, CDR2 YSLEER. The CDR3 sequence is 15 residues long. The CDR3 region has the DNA TGCGCCAGCAGCCAAGGATGGCAGGGGAGAAACACCATATATTTT. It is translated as CASSQGWQGRNTIYF.

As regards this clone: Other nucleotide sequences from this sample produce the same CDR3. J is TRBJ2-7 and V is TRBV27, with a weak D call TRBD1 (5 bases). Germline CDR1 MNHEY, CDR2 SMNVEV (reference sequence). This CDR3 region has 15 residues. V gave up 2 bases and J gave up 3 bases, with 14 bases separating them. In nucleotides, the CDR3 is TGTGCCAGCAGTTTACAGGGATCGCCGAACTACGAGCAGTACTTC. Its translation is CASSLQGSPNYEQYF.

The DNA of the CDR3 is TGTGCCAGCAGCTTGACAGGGACCCAGCCCCAGCATTTT. Its protein is CASSLTGTQPQHF. This chain connects TRBV7-6 to TRBJ1-5, with 7 bases identical to TRBD1. CDR3 length equals 13 residues. Looked up from germline, CDR1 is SGHVS and CDR2 is FNYEAQ. J lost 7 bases, V lost 3 bases, and 3 bases had no gene match.

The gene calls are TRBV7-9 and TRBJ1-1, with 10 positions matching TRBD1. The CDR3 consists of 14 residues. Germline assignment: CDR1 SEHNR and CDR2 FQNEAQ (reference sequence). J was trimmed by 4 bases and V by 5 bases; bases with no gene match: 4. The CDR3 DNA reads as TGTGCCAGCAGCGCGGGACAGGGGTTCACTGAAGCTTTCTTT. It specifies CASSAGQGFTEAFF. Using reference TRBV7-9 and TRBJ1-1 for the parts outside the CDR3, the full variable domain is DTGVSQNPRHKITKRGQNVTFRCDPISEHNRLYWYRQTLGQGPEFLTYFQNEAQLEKSRLLSDRFSAERPKGSFSTLEIQRTEQGDSAMYLCASSAGQGFTEAFFGQGTRLTVV.